This TCR beta chain was captured in a study of HIV-infected children after antiretroviral therapy interruption (dated by TCRdb to between 2018 and 2021). For the wider study: Eight children, all with CD4+ count above 500 and viral load below 50 copies/ml, were included, of whom four were on planned treatment interruption and four were on continuous treatment. The interruption group had a median age of roughly 8.9 years, and the continuous treatment group had a median age of 8 years. Exposure to EBV and CMV had been recorded for most participating children. For the interruption arm, samples were taken at week 0, at week 12, at the end of interruption (week 24 or 48), and roughly 3 years after the study ended. In the continuous-treatment arm, samples from corresponding weeks 0, 48 and 150 were analyzed. TCR repertoires were compared between children on planned treatment interruption and children on continuous antiretroviral treatment, alongside thymic output measurements.

The sample's treatment or condition label, decoded: PENTA 11 planned treatment interruption arm or continuous ART arm. Children from the United Kingdom aged 2 to 15 years who had been given at least three-drug ART for at least 24 weeks were enrolled as participants. Cryopreserved PBMCs with at least 5 million viable cells were required; four candidate patients were excluded for low viable PBMC yield. Naive CD4+ CD45RA+ CD45RO- T cells were FACS-sorted from thawed PBMCs on a FACSAria III cell sorter. Sorted cells were fixed, and RNA was extracted using the RNeasy FFPE kit followed by the RNeasy Micro kit. The receptor library was made with 3' RACE. TCR libraries were built from RNA using a 3' RACE protocol with unique molecular identifiers to correct PCR amplification bias. Up to about 12 amplicon libraries were pooled and sequenced on an Illumina MiSeq with v2 2x250 paired-end chemistry. As for how the authors treated the data: Decombinator was used to process the reads, assigning V and J genes and CDR3 and applying barcode-based correction of errors and PCR bias. Repertoires were subsampled to equal depth before Gini coefficient calculation using the R ineq package. GLIPH, Hamming distance and a shared triplet metric were used to assess CDR3 similarity. TCRdb passed the public sequencing reads through fastp at Q25 and MiXCR, retaining productive beta sequences. Rows with one shared CDR3 protein collapse into an entry with the most common genes and DNA. In this record, the V and J calls reflect TCRdb's handling and not the investigators' own analysis. This sample holds about 86,000 distinct CDR3 sequences; less than 7% were observed only once. The ten top clones hold 0.85% to 1.3% of the sample.

This clonotype was observed many times. Its antigen remains undetermined. No qualities accompany the bases; no much larger clone lies one base away. Overall study outcomes, separate from this receptor: The small number of patients is a limitation, and caution is needed when interpreting the data. The naive CD4+ Gini coefficient rose by the end of treatment interruption, suggesting clonal expansion, and returned to baseline by 3 years. In naive CD4+ repertoires of PTI patients, CDR3 sharing between time points fell after interruption began; many sequences were shared between end of interruption and 3 years later. Minor non-naive CD45RA+ populations, such as EMRA or stem memory cells, might be present among the sorted CD45RA+ naive cells.

As encoded in the germline V gene, CDR1 is MGHDK while CDR2 is SYGVNS. V ends up 3 bases short and J 6 bases short, with an unmatched junction base count of 7. The CDR3 contains 16 residues, cysteine and phenylalanine counted. The CDR3 DNA has 48 bases and is translated from base 1. The rearranged segments are TRBV25-1 and TRBJ2-1; the junction holds 11 bases that match TRBD1. The sequence was obtained from a pool of human donors with HIV. The sample here was CD45RA+ CD4+ T cells from PBMCs, pooled from several time points, taken from a donor given antiretroviral therapy, either interrupted or continuous. The sample's cell subset or site label, decoded: naive CD4+ CD45RA+ CD45RO- T cells. The CDR3 has the sequence CASSEDRGLGGNEQFF. The nucleotide sequence reads TGTGCCAGCAGTGAGGACAGGGGGCTAGGGGGCAATGAGCAGTTCTTC.